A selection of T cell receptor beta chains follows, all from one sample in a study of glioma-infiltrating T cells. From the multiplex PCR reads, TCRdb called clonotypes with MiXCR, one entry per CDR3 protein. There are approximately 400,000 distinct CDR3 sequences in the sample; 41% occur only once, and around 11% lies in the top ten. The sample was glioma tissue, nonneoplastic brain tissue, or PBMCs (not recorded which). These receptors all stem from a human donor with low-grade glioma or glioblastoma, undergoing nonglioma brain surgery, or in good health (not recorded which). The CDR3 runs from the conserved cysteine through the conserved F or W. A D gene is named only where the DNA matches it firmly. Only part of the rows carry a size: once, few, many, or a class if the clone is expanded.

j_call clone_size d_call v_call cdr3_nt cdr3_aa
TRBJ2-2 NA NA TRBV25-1 TGTGCCAGCAGTGAAGCCCTCGGAGGCACCGGGGAGCTGTTTTTT CASSEALGGTGELFF
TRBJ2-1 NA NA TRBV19 TGTGCCAGTAGTATCCGGCTATACAATGAGCAGTTCTTC CASSIRLYNEQFF
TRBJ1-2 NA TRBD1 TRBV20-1 TGCAGTGCTAGAGATTCCGGGACAGGGCGGAACTATGGCTACACCTTC CSARDSGTGRNYGYTF
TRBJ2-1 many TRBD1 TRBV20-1 TGCAGTGCTACAGACAGGGGCTACAATGAGCAGTTCTTC CSATDRGYNEQFF
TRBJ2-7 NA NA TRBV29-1 TGCAGCGTTGAACGAACCCCCTACGAGCAGTACTTC CSVERTPYEQYF
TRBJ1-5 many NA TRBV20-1 TGCAGTGCTAGAGATTCGAGAGAGAATCAGCCCCAGCATTTT CSARDSRENQPQHF
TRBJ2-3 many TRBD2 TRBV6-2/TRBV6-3 TGTGCCAGCAGCCCACATAGCGGGAGAGAAGATACGCAGTATTTT CASSPHSGREDTQYF
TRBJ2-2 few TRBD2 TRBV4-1 TGCGCCAGCAGCTACCGACCAGCGGGATTAACGAACACCGGGGAGCTGTTTTTT CASSYRPAGLTNTGELFF
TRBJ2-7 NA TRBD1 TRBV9 TGTGCCAGCAGCGTAGCCGTTGGACAGGGGGACGACGAGCAGTACTTC CASSVAVGQGDDEQYF
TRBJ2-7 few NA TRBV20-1 TGCAGTGCTAGAAATGCGGATAGTTCCTACGAGCAGTACTTC CSARNADSSYEQYF
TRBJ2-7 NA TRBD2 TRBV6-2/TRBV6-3 TGTGCCAGCAGCCTACTGACTAGCGGGAGCCTCCCCTCCTACGAGCAGTACTTC CASSLLTSGSLPSYEQYF
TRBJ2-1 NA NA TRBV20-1 TGCAGTGCTAGAGATCCCAGCATGTATGAGCAGTTCTTC CSARDPSMYEQFF
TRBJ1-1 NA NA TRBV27 TGTGCCAGCAGGCCCCTTGGGCTCCCGAACACTGAAGCTTTCTTT CASRPLGLPNTEAFF
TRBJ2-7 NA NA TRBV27 TGTGCCAGCAGTTCCAGGGTTAACTGGATGGGCGAGCAGTACTTC CASSSRVNWMGEQYF
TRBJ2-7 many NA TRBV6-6 TGTGCCAGCAGTTACGGGGGGAGTGGGTACGAGCAGTACTTC CASSYGGSGYEQYF
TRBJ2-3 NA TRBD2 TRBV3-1 TGTGTCAGCAGGTTGACTGGGACTAGCGGGATTGATACGCAGTATTTT CVSRLTGTSGIDTQYF
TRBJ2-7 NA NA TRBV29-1 TGCAGCGGCACAGGGGGGGAAACCTACGAGCAGTACTTC CSGTGGETYEQYF
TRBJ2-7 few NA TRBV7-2 TGTGCCAGCAGCTTAGCGCTCTCGCGGGTGAGCTCCTACGAGCAGTACTTC CASSLALSRVSSYEQYF
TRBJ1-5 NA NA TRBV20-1 TGCAGTGCTAGTCAGGGAAACAATCAGCCCCAGCGTTTT CSASQGNNQPQRF
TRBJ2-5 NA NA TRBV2 TGTGCCAGCAGTGAACGGCCCGACCAAGAGACCCAGTACTTC CASSERPDQETQYF